These 7 T cell receptor beta chains came from one sample sequenced in a study of blood T cell repertoires in COVID-19. Libraries were prepared by immunoSEQ multiplex PCR; TCRdb keeps only in-frame clonotypes and omits some of them. Counted here are 300,000 to 450,000 clones, about 88% occurring once; the ten biggest clones make up more than 0.9%. Material for sequencing was PBMCs or T cells enriched from blood (not recorded which). These receptors came from a woman under 40 who had recovered from COVID-19.

The chain carries TRBV24-1 and TRBJ1-5, with no clear D. The CDR3 runs 17 residues. The V gene's germline CDR1 is KGHDR and CDR2 SFDVKD. Trimming took off 4 bases at V and 4 bases at J, with 19 bases between the two ends. CDR3 amino acids: CATSDPLIWTGNQPQHF. CDR3 bases: TGTGCCACCAGTGACCCCTTAATCTGGACGGGGAATCAGCCCCAGCATTTT.

This chain uses TRBV7-7 with TRBJ1-3; no firm D call. Trimming left V 5 bases short and J 2 bases short, with 13 bases between. The CDR3 has 15 amino acids. CDR1 is SSHAT, CDR2 FNYEAQ, per germline (reference sequence). The CDR3 DNA reads as TGTGCCAGCAGCCCTAGCCCAGGCCCTGGAAACACCATATATTTT. Translated: CASSPSPGPGNTIYF.

The chain recombines TRBV7-9 with TRBJ1-4, with D possibly being TRBD1 (6 bases). Trimming left V 8 bases short and J 5 bases short, with 12 bases between. Germline CDR1 SEHNR, CDR2 FQNEAQ (reference sequence). There are 13 residues in the CDR3. The CDR3 sequence: CASSRDNNEKLFF. In nucleotides, the CDR3 is TGTGCCAGCTCCCGGGACAACAATGAAAAACTGTTTTTT.

The CDR3 DNA sequence: TGTGCCAGCACCCCGAACAGGGATGGCTACGAGCAGTACTTC. This codes for CASTPNRDGYEQYF. The V and J genes are TRBV6-2 or TRBV6-3 and TRBJ2-7; a possible D gene is TRBD1 (6 bases). CDR1 and CDR2 (germline): MNHEY, SVGEGT. V was clipped by 7 bases and J by 3 bases, with 16 bases between them. This CDR3 spans 14 amino acids.

The CDR3 sequence: CASSQEGAFQETQYF. The CDR3 DNA is TGTGCCAGCAGCCAAGAGGGGGCATTCCAAGAGACCCAGTACTTC. This chain connects TRBV3-1 (or the pseudogene TRBV3-2) to TRBJ2-5, with D possibly TRBD1 on 6 matching bases. CDR3 size: 15 residues. Trimming stripped 0 bases from V and 1 base from J, with 9 bases between. Germline CDR1 is LGHDT and CDR2 is YNNKEL (reference sequence).

V is TRBV3-1 (or the pseudogene TRBV3-2) and J is TRBJ1-2, with 8 bases that match TRBD1. This CDR3 is built from 14 residues. V lost 9 bases, J lost 8 bases, and 14 bases stayed unmatched. Germline CDR1 and CDR2: LGHDT and YNNKEL (reference sequence). The CDR3 region has the DNA TGTGCCAGTACCTCAGGACAGGGTGAAAGGGGCTACACCTTC. This sequence encodes CASTSGQGERGYTF.

The chain combines TRBV7-6 with TRBJ1-1; D remains ambiguous. CDR3 length: 13 residues. Trimming removed 1 base from V and 7 bases from J, with 10 bases in between. Germline values: CDR1 SGHVS, CDR2 FNYEAQ. The DNA for the CDR3 is TGTGCCAGCAGCTTAGACAGAAGAAATGAAGCTTTCTTT. Translated: CASSLDRRNEAFF.